These T cell receptor beta chains were read from a single sample in a study of blood T cell repertoires in COVID-19. Clones were sequenced by immunoSEQ multiplex PCR, and TCRdb holds only the in-frame ones, with some missing. The table shows roughly 150,000 clones, with approximately 88% occurring only once. What was sequenced was peripheral blood. These receptors all stem from a human donor in a cohort sampled during active COVID-19. The CDR3 runs from the conserved cysteine through the conserved F or W. D genes are given only for firm matches. Clone size is shown for a subset of rows, as once, few, many or a class of expanded clone.

size	D	V	length	J	CDR3	DNA
once	TRBD2	TRBV5-1	15	TRBJ2-3	CASSAGTSGADTQYF	TGCGCCAGCAGCGCCGGGACTAGCGGCGCAGATACGCAGTATTTT
.	TRBD2	TRBV15	14	TRBJ2-7	CATSRVGGADEQYF	TGTGCCACCAGCAGAGTCGGGGGGGCCGACGAGCAGTACTTC
.	.	TRBV18	14	TRBJ2-7	CASSPGVESYEQYF	TGTGCCAGCTCACCCGGGGTGGAGTCCTACGAGCAGTACTTC
.	.	TRBV9	16	TRBJ2-1	CASSPFMGAAYNEQFF	TGTGCCAGCAGCCCCTTCATGGGGGCGGCCTACAATGAGCAGTTCTTC
.	TRBD1	TRBV7-2	15	TRBJ2-7	CASSSPGTAIYEQYF	TGTGCCAGCAGCTCCCCCGGGACAGCCATCTACGAGCAGTACTTC
.	TRBD2	TRBV19	17	TRBJ2-7	CASSPAYLSGGAYEQYF	TGTGCCAGTAGCCCCGCGTATCTTAGCGGGGGGGCCTACGAGCAGTACTTC
.	.	TRBV1	14	TRBJ1-2	CTSSPGGSGYGYTF	TGCACCAGCAGCCCCGGAGGGTCAGGGTATGGCTACACCTTC
.	.	TRBV19	15	TRBJ1-1	CASSPRTAMNTEAFF	TGTGCCAGTAGTCCCAGGACAGCCATGAACACTGAAGCTTTCTTT
.	.	TRBV19	14	TRBJ1-4	CASRRVATNEKLFF	TGTGCCAGTAGGCGGGTTGCAACTAATGAAAAACTGTTTTTT
.	.	TRBV21-1	15	TRBJ2-5	CASSKAGRKQETQYF	TGTGCCAGCAGCAAAGCGGGCAGGAAGCAAGAGACCCAGTACTTC